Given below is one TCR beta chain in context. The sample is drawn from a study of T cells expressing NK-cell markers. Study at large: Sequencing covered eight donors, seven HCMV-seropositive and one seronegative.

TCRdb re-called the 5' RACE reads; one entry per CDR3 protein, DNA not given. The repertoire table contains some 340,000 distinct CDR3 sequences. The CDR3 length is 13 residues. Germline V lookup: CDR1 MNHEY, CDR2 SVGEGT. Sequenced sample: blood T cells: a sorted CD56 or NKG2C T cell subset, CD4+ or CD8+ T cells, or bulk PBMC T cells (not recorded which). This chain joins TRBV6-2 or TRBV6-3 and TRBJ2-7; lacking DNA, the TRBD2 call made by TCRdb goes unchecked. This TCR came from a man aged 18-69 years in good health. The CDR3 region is CASSTSGPYEQYF.